This entry describes one TCR beta chain. Its antigen is not known. Primers for the PCR totalled 60 Vbeta and 13 Jbeta. Sequencing was performed with immunoSEQ multiplex PCR; in TCRdb, only in-frame clones are kept and a portion is missing. This sample has 70,000 to 95,000 clones, with around 76% found just once. The donors, nominally healthy at sampling, likely had unrecorded immune exposures. Trimming pared 1 base from V and 4 bases from J, leaving 16 bases between. The V gene's germline CDR1 is MGHRA and CDR2 YSYEKL. There are 16 residues in the CDR3. The entry originates in a study of cytomegalovirus exposure and HLA in healthy donors. Broader study findings: Later analysis revealed greater clonal expansion in HLA-associated TCR beta chains than in equally common others. Sequencing had likely introduced a cluster of highly shared sequence variants as an artifact.

The genes are TRBV4-1 and TRBJ1-2; D is perhaps TRBD1 (6 bases). The sample taken for sequencing was PBMCs. This TCR came from a man aged 30 to 45 in good health and CMV-seropositive. CDR3 DNA sequence: TGCGCCAGCAGCCAAGGCGCAGGGGCCGAGGTCTATGGCTACACCTTC. Translating it yields CASSQGAGAEVYGYTF.